What follows is one T cell receptor beta chain and its context. The antigen it recognizes is unknown. No base qualities exist here, and no much larger clone lies one base off it. Library construction relied on the immunoSEQ multiplex PCR assay. Alongside multiparametric flow cytometry, deep sequencing of rearranged TCR beta loci was used to profile the T cell repertoires. TCRdb's version of the immuneACCESS table is confined to in-frame rearrangements and falls short of the full clone set. An unresolved V gene accounts for under half of the shortfall where checked; the remainder is of unknown origin. This sample is represented by about 83,000 clones; around four fifths of them were singletons. The ten largest make up over 1.1% of the sample. The sample originates from a study of lymphopenia after photon versus proton radiotherapy (dated by TCRdb to the late 2010s). The study in broad terms: The study compared the immunological effects of photon versus proton radiation therapy in patients with gastrointestinal tumors who developed high-grade lymphopenia. The 15 to 25 patients in the cohort had gastrointestinal tumors, were treated with either photon or proton therapy, and subsequently developed lymphopenia. The goal of the study was to describe how the two radiation modalities differ in their effects on the immune system. What the work shows at the level of the full study, not this receptor alone: After the lymphocyte count nadir, repertoires from photon-treated patients showed oligoclonal expansion, particularly of CD8+ Temra cells, and this expansion drove the decline in diversity. Across the cohort, an inverse correlation was found between a larger post-nadir drop in TCR diversity and overall survival time among patients who died. The survival association was examined only in patients who died, and the authors described better survival with proton therapy as a possibility, not as a demonstrated result. Proton-treated patients stayed relatively stable during treatment, while photon-treated patients lost naive T cells and TCR diversity and gained effector/memory populations.

V is trimmed back by 3 bases and J by 4 bases, and the junction contains 7 bases that no gene match accounts for. Based on the germline V gene, the CDR1 and CDR2 sequences are LGHNA and YNFKEQ. The CDR3 covers 15 residues, taking in both the cysteine and the phenylalanine. The retained sequence is limited to the CDR3, 45 bases, with the frame set at the first base. This sequence uses TRBV4-2 and TRBJ2-3, and 7 junctional nucleotides match TRBD2. The sequencing here drew on peripheral blood, taken from a patient treated with proton-based radiotherapy. The source is a man aged 60 to 69 with pancreatic cancer. This receptor has the CDR3 CASSHGGGDSDTQYF. DNA sequence: TGTGCCAGCAGCCACGGGGGAGGGGATTCAGATACGCAGTATTTT.